This T cell receptor beta chain was identified during a study of CD8+CD57+ T cells in acquired aplastic anemia. Study-level information: Isolated CD4+ and CD8+ cells, once sorted, yielded DNA averaging approximately 3 ug. The study's findings and limits: Patients and controls shared approximately 28 CD8+ CDR3 sequences.

In regard to this clonotype: Its specificity is not known.

Profiling of TCR beta VDJ combinations and CDR3 sequences used genomic DNA as template. MiXCR, applied by TCRdb to the reads, yields one record per CDR3 protein. The repertoire holds 80,000 to 100,000 distinct CDR3 sequences, around 62% seen once, with 60% to 80% in the top ten. For sequencing, patients were chosen who had shown expansion of CD8+CD57+ cells by flow cytometry. The V segment lost 1 base and the J segment 0 bases; nucleotides outside the gene matches: 3. The CDR3 is 15 amino acids. From germline, CDR1 is SQVTM and CDR2 ANQGSEA. The receptor was isolated from a human donor with aplastic anemia. The chain has TRBV29-1 and TRBJ2-7, with 10 positions matching TRBD1. The sequencing sample was made of sorted CD4+, CD8+, or CD8+CD57+ T cells (not recorded which) from PBMCs. CDR3 DNA: TGCAGCGTTGAAGGGGGGACAGGGGTCTCCTACGAGCAGTACTTC. This sequence encodes CSVEGGTGVSYEQYF.